The entry below gives a single T cell receptor beta chain sequence along with its context. Method: immunoSEQ multiplex PCR; TCRdb's copy keeps in-frame clones and lacks some. The data contain 150,000 to 200,000 clones, roughly four fifths of them seen just once; the ten biggest clones take up roughly 14%. The CDR3 runs to 17 residues. Germline V gene lookup returns CDR1 SGHVS and CDR2 FNYEAQ. V shed 5 bases and J 4 bases; nucleotides not matched to a gene: 8. This specimen belongs to a study of blood T cell repertoires in COVID-19. The rearrangement links TRBV7-6 to TRBJ2-1; 13 bases fit TRBD2. Source material: peripheral blood. This TCR derives from a man aged 25 to 40 with active or convalescent COVID-19. CDR3 sequence: CASSGRLAGGRYNEQFF. In nucleotides, the CDR3 is TGTGCCAGCAGCGGCCGACTAGCGGGGGGCCGATACAATGAGCAGTTCTTC.